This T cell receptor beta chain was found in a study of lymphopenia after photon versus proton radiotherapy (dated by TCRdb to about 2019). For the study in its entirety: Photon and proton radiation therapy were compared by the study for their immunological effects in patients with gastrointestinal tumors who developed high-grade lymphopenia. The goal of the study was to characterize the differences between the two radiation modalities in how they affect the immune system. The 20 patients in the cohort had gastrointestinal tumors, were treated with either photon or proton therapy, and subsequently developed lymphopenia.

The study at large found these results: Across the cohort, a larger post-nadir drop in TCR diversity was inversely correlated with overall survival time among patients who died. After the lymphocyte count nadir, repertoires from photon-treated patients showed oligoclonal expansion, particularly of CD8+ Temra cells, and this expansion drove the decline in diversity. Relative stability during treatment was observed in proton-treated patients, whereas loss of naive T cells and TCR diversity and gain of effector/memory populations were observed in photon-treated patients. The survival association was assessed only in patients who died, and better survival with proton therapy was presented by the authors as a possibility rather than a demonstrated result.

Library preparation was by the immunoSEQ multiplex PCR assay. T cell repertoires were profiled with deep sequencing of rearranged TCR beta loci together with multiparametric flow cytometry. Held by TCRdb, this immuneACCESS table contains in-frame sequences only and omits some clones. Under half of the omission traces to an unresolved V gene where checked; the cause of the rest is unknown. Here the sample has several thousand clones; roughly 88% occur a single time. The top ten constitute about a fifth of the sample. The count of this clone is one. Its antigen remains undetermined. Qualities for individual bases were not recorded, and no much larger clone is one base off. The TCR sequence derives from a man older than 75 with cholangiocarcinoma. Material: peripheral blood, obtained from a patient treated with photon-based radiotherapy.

The CDR3 region has the sequence CASSFSGEDTQYF. The sequence in DNA is TGTGCCAGCAGCTTCTCGGGGGAAGATACGCAGTATTTT. This chain joins TRBV5-4 to TRBJ2-3; possibly the D gene is TRBD2, per 6 matching bases. CDR1 SGHNT and CDR2 YYREEE are derived from the germline V gene (reference sequence). Including cysteine and phenylalanine, the CDR3 has 13 amino acids. CDR3 DNA only is kept here, 39 bases in frame from base 1. At the junction V is shortened by 2 bases and J by 5 bases, with 9 bases in between.